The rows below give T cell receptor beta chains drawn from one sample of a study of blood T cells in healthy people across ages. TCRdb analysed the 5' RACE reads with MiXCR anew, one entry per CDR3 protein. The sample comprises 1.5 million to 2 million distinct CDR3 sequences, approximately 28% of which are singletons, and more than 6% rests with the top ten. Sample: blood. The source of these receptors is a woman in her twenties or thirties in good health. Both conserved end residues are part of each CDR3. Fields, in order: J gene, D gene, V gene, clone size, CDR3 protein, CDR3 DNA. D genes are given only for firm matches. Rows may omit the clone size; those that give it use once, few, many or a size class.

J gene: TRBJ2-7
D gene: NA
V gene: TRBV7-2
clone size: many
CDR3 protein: CASSKGTVSSYEQYF
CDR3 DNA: TGTGCCAGCAGCAAGGGGACGGTGAGCTCCTACGAGCAGTACTTC

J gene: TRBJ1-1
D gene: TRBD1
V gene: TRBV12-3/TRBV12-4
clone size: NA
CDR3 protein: CASSLTGGRYAFF
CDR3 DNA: TGTGCCAGCAGTCTCACAGGGGGTCGCTATGCTTTCTTT

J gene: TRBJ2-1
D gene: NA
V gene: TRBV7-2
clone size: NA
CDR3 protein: CASSLQRANEQFF
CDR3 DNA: TGTGCCAGCAGCTTACAGCGGGCGAATGAGCAGTTCTTC

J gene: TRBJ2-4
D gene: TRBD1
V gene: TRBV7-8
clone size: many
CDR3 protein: CASSSDRAAKNIQYF
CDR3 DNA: TGTGCCAGCAGCTCCGACAGGGCGGCCAAAAACATTCAGTACTTC

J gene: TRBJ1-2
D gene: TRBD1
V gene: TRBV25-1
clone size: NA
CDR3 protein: CASSERGQDGYTF
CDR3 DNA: TGTGCCAGCAGTGAAAGGGGGCAAGATGGCTACACCTTC

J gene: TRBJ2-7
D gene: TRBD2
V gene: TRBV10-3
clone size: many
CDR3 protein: CAISESGTSGHISYEQYF
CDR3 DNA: TGTGCCATCAGTGAGTCGGGGACTAGCGGGCACATCTCCTACGAGCAGTACTTC

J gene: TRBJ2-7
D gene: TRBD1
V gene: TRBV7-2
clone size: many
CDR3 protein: CASSVAPGQGVDEQYF
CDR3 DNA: TGTGCCAGCAGCGTAGCCCCGGGACAGGGGGTAGACGAGCAGTACTTC

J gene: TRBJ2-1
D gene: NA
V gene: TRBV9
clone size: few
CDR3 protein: CASSTGPVPNEQFF
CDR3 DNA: TGTGCCAGCAGCACGGGACCTGTGCCCAATGAGCAGTTCTTC

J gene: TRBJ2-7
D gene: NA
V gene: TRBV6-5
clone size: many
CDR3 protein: CASQEGLEQYF
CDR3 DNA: TGTGCCAGCCAGGAGGGGCTCGAGCAGTACTTC

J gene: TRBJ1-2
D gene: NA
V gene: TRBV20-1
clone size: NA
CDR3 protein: CSASALSYGYTF
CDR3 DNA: TGCAGTGCTTCGGCCCTAAGCTATGGCTACACCTTC

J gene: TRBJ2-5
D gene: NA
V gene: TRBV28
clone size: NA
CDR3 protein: CASSLWHQETQYF
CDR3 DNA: TGTGCCAGCAGTTTATGGCACCAAGAGACCCAGTACTTC

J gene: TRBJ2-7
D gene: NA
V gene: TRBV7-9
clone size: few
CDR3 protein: CASSLLASGEQYF
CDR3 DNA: TGTGCCAGCAGCTTACTTGCGAGCGGGGAGCAGTACTTC

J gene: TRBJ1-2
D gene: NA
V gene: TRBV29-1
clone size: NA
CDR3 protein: CSVWVGQEGYGYTF
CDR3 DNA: TGCAGCGTTTGGGTTGGGCAGGAGGGCTATGGCTACACCTTC

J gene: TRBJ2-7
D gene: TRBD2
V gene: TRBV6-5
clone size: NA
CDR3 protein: CASGLAEYEQYF
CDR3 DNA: TGTGCCAGCGGACTAGCTGAGTACGAGCAGTACTTC

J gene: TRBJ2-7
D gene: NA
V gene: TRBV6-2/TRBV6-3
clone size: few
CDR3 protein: CASTGTTFYEQYF
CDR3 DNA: TGTGCCAGCACCGGGACCACCTTCTACGAGCAGTACTTC

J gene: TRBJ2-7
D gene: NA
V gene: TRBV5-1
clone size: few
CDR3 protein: CASSLESAGTPEQYF
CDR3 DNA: TGCGCCAGCAGCTTGGAATCGGCAGGGACGCCCGAGCAGTACTTC

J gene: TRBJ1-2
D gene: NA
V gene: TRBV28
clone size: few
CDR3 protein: CASSPTTYYCYTF
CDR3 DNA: TGTGCCAGCAGTCCTACCACCTACTATTGCTACACCTTC

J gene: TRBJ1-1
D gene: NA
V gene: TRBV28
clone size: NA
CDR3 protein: CASIRATEAFF
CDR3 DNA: TGTGCCAGCATCCGGGCCACTGAAGCTTTCTTT

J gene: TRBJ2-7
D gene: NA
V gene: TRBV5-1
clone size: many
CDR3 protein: CASWRVGAPPGHEQYF
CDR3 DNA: TGCGCCAGCTGGAGGGTAGGGGCCCCACCGGGACACGAGCAGTACTTC

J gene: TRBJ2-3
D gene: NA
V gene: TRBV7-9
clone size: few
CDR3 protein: CASSLLGRGSTDTQYF
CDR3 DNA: TGTGCCAGCAGCTTATTAGGTCGGGGGAGCACAGATACGCAGTATTTT

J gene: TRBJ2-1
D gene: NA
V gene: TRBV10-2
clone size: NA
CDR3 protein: CASIEGGYNEQFF
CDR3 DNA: TGCGCCAGCATCGAGGGGGGGTACAATGAGCAGTTCTTC

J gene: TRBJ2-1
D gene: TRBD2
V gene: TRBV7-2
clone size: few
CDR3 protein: CASSLASGGAYYEQFF
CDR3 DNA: TGTGCCAGCAGCTTAGCTAGCGGGGGGGCTTATTATGAGCAGTTCTTC

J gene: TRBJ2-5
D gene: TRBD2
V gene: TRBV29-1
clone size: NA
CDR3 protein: CSAGGGLVETQYF
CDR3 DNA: TGCAGCGCTGGGGGGGGACTTGTTGAGACCCAGTACTTC

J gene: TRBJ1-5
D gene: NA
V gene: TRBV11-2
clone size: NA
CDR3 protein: CASSLGTDRPQHF
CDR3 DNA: TGTGCCAGCAGCTTAGGGACAGATCGGCCCCAGCATTTT

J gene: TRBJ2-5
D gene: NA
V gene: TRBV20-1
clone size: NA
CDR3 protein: CSARGDPGPRKYF
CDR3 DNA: TGCAGTGCTAGGGGGGATCCGGGACCGCGAAAGTACTTC

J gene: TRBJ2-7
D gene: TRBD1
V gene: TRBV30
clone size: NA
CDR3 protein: CAWRYPGQGPYMGYF
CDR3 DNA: TGTGCCTGGAGGTACCCGGGACAGGGTCCCTATATGGGGTACTTC

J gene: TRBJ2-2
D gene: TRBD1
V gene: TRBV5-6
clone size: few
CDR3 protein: CASSQTGGNTGELFF
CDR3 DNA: TGTGCCAGCAGCCAGACAGGGGGCAACACCGGGGAGCTGTTTTTT

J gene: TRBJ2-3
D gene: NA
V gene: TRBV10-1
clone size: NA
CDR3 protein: CASSEDRVDTQYF
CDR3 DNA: TGCGCCAGCAGTGAGGACCGGGTAGATACGCAGTATTTT

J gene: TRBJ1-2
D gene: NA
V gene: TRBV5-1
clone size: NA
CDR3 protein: CASSLDSAWGYTF
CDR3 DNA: TGCGCCAGCAGCTTGGATTCAGCGTGGGGCTACACCTTC

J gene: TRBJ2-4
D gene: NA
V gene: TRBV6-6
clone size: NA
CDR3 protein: CASGRLEENTQYF
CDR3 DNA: TGTGCCAGCGGGCGATTAGAAGAGAACACTCAGTACTTC

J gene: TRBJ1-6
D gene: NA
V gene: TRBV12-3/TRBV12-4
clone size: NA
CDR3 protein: CASRSPREAPPHF
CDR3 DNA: TGTGCCAGCAGGAGCCCACGGGAGGCACCCCCCCACTTT

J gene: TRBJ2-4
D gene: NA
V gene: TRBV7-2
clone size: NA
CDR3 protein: CASSLALNNEQYF
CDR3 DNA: TGTGCCAGCAGCTTAGCCCTCAACAATGAGCAGTACTTC

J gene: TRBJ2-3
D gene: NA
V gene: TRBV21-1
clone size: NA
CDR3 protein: CASSKEGQGDSPTTDTQYF
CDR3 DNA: TGTGCCAGCAGCAAAGAGGGACAGGGCGATAGTCCAACCACAGATACGCAGTATTTT

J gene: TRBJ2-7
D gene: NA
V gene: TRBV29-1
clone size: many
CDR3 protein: CSVDGSSPAGTEGEQYF
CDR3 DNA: TGCAGCGTTGATGGTTCGTCCCCCGCGGGGACCGAGGGGGAGCAGTACTTC

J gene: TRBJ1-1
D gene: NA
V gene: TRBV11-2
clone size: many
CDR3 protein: CASSLEWGRTETEAFF
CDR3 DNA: TGTGCCAGCAGCTTAGAGTGGGGAAGGACAGAGACTGAAGCTTTCTTT

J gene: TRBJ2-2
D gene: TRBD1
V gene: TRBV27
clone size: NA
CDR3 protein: CASSPLLKLGTGGLGELFF
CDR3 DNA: TGTGCCAGCAGTCCCCTCTTAAAGTTAGGGACAGGGGGCCTCGGGGAGCTGTTTTTT

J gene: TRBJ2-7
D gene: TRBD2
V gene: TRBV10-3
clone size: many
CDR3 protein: CAIRGQEGLAGRAYEQYF
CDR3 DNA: TGTGCCATCAGGGGACAGGAGGGACTAGCGGGGAGAGCCTACGAGCAGTACTTC